The clone carrying this T cell receptor (beta chain) was seen only a few times. The antigen is unknown. These data belong to a study of cytomegalovirus exposure and HLA in healthy donors. Points from the study as a whole: Data from an earlier analysis indicated that most TCR beta V segments were productive either about 87% or about 30% of the time. TCR beta chain V- and J-gene trimming was linked, in a later analysis, to a missense variant in DCLRE1C.

The CDR3 spans 15 residues. V gave up 6 bases and J gave up 5 bases; unmatched junction bases: 7. Per germline, CDR1 MNHEY and CDR2 SVGAGI. The PCR was carried out with 60 Vbeta primers and 13 Jbeta primers. The method was immunoSEQ multiplex PCR; TCRdb's version includes in-frame clones alone and lacks a portion of them. The data hold 110,000 or so clones, with 70% to 85% observed a single time. The source material was PBMCs. The chain recombines TRBV6-5 with TRBJ2-2; 9 bases agree with TRBD1. The source is a woman aged 35 to 49 in good health and CMV-seropositive. In DNA, the CDR3 is TGTGCCAGCAGAGGGGGGACAGGGACGACCGGGGAGCTGTTTTTT. It codes for CASRGGTGTTGELFF.